This entry concerns a single TCR beta chain. In germline, CDR1 is MDHEN, CDR2 SYDVKM. CDR3 length: 12 amino acids. Trimming shortened V by 0 bases and J by 5 bases, and 2 bases separated the two germline ends. This entry comes from a study of patients and donors after allogeneic stem cell transplantation. A single record per CDR3 protein comes from TCRdb applying MiXCR to the RT-PCR reads. This sample has 98,000 or so distinct CDR3 sequences, with around 33% found just once. Material: blood, either unsorted or a sorted T cell fraction (not recorded which). The chain has TRBV28 and TRBJ2-1; no firm D call. The sequence was collected from a human donor who was either an allogeneic HSCT recipient or a stem cell or donor lymphocyte infusion donor (not recorded which). It is not recorded whose cells these are; they may come from a transplant donor. CDR3 coding DNA: TGTGCCAGCAGTTTATGGAACAATGAGCAGTTCTTC. Translated: CASSLWNNEQFF.